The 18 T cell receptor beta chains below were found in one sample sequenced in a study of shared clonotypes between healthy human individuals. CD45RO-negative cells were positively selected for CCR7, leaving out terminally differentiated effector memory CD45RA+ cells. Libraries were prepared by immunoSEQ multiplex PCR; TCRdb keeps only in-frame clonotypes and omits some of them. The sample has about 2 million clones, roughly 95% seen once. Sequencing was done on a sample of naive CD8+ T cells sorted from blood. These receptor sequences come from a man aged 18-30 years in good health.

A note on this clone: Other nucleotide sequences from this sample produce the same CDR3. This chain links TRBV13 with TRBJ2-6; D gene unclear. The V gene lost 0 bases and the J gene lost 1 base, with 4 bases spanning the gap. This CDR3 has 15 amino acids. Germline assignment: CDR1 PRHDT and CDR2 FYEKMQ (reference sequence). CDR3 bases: TGTGCCAGCAGCTTAGGAGGGTCTGGGGCCAACGTCCTGACTTTC. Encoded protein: CASSLGGSGANVLTF.

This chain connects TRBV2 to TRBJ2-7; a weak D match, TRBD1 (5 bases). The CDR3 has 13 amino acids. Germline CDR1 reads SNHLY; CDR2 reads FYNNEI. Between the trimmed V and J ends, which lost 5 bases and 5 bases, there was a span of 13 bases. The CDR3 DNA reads TGTGCCAGCAGTCGACAGTCTTCGGACGAGCAGTACTTC. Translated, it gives CASSRQSSDEQYF. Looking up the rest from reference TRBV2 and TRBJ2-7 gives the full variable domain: EPEVTQTPSHQVTQMGQEVILRCVPISNHLYFYWYRQILGQKVEFLVSFYNNEISEKSEIFDDQFSVERPDGSNFTLKIRSTKLEDSAMYFCASSRQSSDEQYFGPGTRLTVT.

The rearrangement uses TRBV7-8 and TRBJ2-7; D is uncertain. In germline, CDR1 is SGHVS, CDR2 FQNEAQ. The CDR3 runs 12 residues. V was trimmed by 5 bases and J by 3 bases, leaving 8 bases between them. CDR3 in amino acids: CASSVLDYEQYF. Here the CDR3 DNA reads TGTGCCAGCAGCGTCCTGGACTACGAGCAGTACTTC.

The CDR3 region is CASSPYSAYEQYF. CDR3 in DNA: TGTGCCAGCAGTCCTTACTCAGCCTACGAGCAGTACTTC. The chain recombines TRBV27 with TRBJ2-7; no clear D gene. This CDR3 contains 13 residues. V shed 5 bases and J shed 2 bases, with 10 bases lying between them. Germline V gene lookup returns CDR1 MNHEY and CDR2 SMNVEV (reference sequence).

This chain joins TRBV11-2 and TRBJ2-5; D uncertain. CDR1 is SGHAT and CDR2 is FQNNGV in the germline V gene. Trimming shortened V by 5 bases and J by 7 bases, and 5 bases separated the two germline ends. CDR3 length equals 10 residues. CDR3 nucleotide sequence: TGTGCCAGCAGCGCAGGGACCCAGTACTTC. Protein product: CASSAGTQYF.

Here the CDR3 reads CASSLDGGSHNEQFF. DNA for the CDR3: TGTGCCAGCAGCTTGGATGGGGGCTCTCACAATGAGCAGTTCTTC. This chain uses TRBV5-8 with TRBJ2-1; D is perhaps TRBD1 (6 bases). This CDR3 is built from 15 residues. The germline V gene encodes CDR1 SGHTS and CDR2 YDEGEE. The ends were cut back, 0 bases at V and 5 bases at J, with 12 bases in the middle.

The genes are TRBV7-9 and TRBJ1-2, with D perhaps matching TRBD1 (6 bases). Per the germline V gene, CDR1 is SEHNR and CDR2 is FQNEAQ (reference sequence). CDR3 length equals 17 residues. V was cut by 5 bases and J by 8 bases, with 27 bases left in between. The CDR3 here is CASSPSTSELDGGGYTF. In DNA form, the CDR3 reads TGTGCCAGCAGCCCATCAACTTCTGAATTGGACGGGGGCGGCTACACCTTC.

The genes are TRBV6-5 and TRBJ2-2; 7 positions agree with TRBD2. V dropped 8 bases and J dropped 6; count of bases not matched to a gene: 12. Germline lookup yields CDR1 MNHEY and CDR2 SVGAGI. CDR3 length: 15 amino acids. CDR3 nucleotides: TGTGCCAGCCGGGTCGAGGGGAGGGGAGCCGGGGAGCTGTTTTTT. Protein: CASRVEGRGAGELFF.

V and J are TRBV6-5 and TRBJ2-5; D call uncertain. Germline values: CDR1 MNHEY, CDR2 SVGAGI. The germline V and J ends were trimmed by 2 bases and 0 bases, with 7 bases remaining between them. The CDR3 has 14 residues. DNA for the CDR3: TGTGCCAGCAGTTACGTTGGCAACCAAGAGACCCAGTACTTC. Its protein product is CASSYVGNQETQYF.

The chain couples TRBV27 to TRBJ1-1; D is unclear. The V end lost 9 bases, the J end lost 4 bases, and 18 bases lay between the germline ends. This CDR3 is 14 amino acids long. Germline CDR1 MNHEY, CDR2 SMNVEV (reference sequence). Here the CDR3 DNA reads TGTGCCAGTAGACGAGGGTGGTCGGGCACTGAAGCTTTCTTT. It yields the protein CASRRGWSGTEAFF.

In DNA, the CDR3 is TGTGCCAGCAGCGACGTATCGGGACTAGCCTACAATGAGCAGTTCTTC. Protein product: CASSDVSGLAYNEQFF. The chain links TRBV7-2 to TRBJ2-1, with 8 positions matching TRBD2. Losses at the gene ends were 5 bases for V and 2 bases for J; bases not matched to a gene: 8. Germline assignment: CDR1 SGHTA and CDR2 FQGNSA. There are 16 residues in the CDR3. The full variable domain, completed using reference TRBV7-2 and TRBJ2-1, is GAGVSQSPSNKVTEKGKDVELRCDPISGHTALYWYRQSLGQGLEFLIYFQGNSAPDKSGLPSDRFSAERTGGSVSTLTIQRTQQEDSAVYLCASSDVSGLAYNEQFFGPGTRLTVL.

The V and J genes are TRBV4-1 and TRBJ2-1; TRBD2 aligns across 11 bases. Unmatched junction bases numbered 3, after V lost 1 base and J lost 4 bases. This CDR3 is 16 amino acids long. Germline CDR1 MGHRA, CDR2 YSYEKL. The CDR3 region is CASSQVVAGGYNEQFF. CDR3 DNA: TGCGCCAGCAGCCAAGTCGTAGCGGGGGGGTACAATGAGCAGTTCTTC.

The DNA for the CDR3 is TGTGCCAGCAGCGTAGTGGGACAGAGCATCGATGGCTACACCTTC. This encodes CASSVVGQSIDGYTF. The chain uses TRBV9 and TRBJ1-2, with TRBD1 identical over 7 bases. With 0 bases clipped from V and 6 bases from J, the junction kept 8 bases outside the gene matches. CDR1 SGDLS and CDR2 YYNGEE come from the germline V gene. This CDR3 has 15 amino acids.

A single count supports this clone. Written as DNA, the CDR3 is TGTGCCAGCAGTGAGTCTCCGTTTGATTACAACTTCAATGAGCAGTTCTTC. Amino acid sequence: CASSESPFDYNFNEQFF. The chain carries TRBV2 and TRBJ2-1; D is undetermined. This CDR3 region has 17 residues. V was pared by 3 bases and J by 6 bases, with 21 bases between. From germline, CDR1 is SNHLY and CDR2 FYNNEI. Complete variable domain (other parts from reference TRBV2 and TRBJ2-1): EPEVTQTPSHQVTQMGQEVILRCVPISNHLYFYWYRQILGQKVEFLVSFYNNEISEKSEIFDDQFSVERPDGSNFTLKIRSTKLEDSAMYFCASSESPFDYNFNEQFFGPGTRLTVL.

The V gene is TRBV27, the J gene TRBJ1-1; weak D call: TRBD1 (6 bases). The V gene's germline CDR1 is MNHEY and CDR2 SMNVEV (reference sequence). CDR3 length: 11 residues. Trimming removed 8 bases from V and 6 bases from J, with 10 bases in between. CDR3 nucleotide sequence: TGTGCCAGCCGTACAGGGTCTGAAGCTTTCTTT. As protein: CASRTGSEAFF.

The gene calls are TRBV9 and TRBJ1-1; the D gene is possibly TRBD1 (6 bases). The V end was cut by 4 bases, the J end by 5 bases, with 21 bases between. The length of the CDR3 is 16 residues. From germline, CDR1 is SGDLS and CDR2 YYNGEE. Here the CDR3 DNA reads TGTGCCAGCAGCCTGCGGGGAGGAGGGGGTTGGACTGAAGCTTTCTTT. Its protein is CASSLRGGGGWTEAFF. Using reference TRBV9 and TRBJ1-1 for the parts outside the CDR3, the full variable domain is DSGVTQTPKHLITATGQRVTLRCSPRSGDLSVYWYQQSLDQGLQFLIQYYNGEERAKGNILERFSAQQFPDLHSELNLSSLELGDSALYFCASSLRGGGGWTEAFFGQGTRLTVV.

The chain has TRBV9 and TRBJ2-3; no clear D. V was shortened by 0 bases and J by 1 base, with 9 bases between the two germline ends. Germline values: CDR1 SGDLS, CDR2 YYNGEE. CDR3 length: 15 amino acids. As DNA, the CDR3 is TGTGCCAGCAGCGTAGGGGGATTCGGCACAGATACGCAGTATTTT. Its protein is CASSVGGFGTDTQYF.

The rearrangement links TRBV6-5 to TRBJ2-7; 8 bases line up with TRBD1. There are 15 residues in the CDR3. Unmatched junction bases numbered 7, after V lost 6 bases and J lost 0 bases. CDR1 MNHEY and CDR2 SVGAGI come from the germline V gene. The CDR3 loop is CASSLTGVFSYEQYF. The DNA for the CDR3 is TGTGCCAGCAGCCTGACAGGGGTCTTCTCCTACGAGCAGTACTTC.